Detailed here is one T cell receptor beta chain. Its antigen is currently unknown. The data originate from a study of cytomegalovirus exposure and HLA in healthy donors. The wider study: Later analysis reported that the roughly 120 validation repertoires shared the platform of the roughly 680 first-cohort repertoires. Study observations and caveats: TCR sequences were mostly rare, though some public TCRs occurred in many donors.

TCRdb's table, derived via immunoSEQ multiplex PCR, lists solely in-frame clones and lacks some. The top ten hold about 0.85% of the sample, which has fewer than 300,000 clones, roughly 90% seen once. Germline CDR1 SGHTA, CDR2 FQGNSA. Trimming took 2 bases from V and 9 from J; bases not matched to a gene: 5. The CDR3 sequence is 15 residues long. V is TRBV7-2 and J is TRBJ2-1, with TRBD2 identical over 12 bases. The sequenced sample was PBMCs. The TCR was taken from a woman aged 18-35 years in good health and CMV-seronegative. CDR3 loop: CASSLLAGGLSEQFF. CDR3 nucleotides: TGTGCCAGCAGCTTACTAGCGGGAGGGCTTAGTGAGCAGTTCTTC. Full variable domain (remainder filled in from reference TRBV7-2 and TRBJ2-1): GAGVSQSPSNKVTEKGKDVELRCDPISGHTALYWYRQSLGQGLEFLIYFQGNSAPDKSGLPSDRFSAERTGGSVSTLTIQRTQQEDSAVYLCASSLLAGGLSEQFFGPGTRLTVL.